Below are 21 T cell receptor beta chains sequenced from a single sample in a study of early T cells in non-severe SARS-CoV-2 infection. TCRdb independently ran MiXCR on the 5' RACE reads; one entry per CDR3 protein. In the table there are about 29,000 distinct CDR3 sequences, around 5% of which are singletons. Sequenced: whole blood. The receptors derive from an adult who was a healthcare worker with PCR-confirmed SARS-CoV-2 infection or an uninfected control (not recorded which).

This clonotype was picked up many times. The V gene is TRBV20-1, the J gene TRBJ2-1; 7 positions agree with TRBD2. The CDR3 totals 13 residues. CDR1 and CDR2 (germline): DFQATT, SNEGSKA (reference sequence). This CDR3 reads CSPRDEGRDEQFF. The CDR3 DNA is TGCTCCCCGCGAGACGAAGGGAGGGATGAGCAGTTCTTC.

This clonotype was counted many times. The gene calls are TRBV5-5 and TRBJ1-2; TRBD1 matches at 8 bases. Germline V CDR1 and CDR2: SGHKS, YYEKEE (reference sequence). This CDR3 is 14 amino acids long. The ends lost 5 bases at V and 4 bases at J; junction bases unmatched: 7. The CDR3 sequence is CASRWDRTTYGYTF. The CDR3 DNA is TGTGCCAGCAGATGGGACAGGACCACCTATGGCTACACCTTC.

The genes are TRBV6-2 or TRBV6-3 and TRBJ2-7; 9 bases match TRBD1. Looked up from germline, CDR1 is MNHEY and CDR2 is SVGEGT. Unmatched junction bases numbered 6, after V lost 5 bases and J lost 7 bases. The CDR3 contains 13 residues. The CDR3 here is CASSQGTGWEQYF. The DNA for the CDR3 is TGTGCCAGCAGTCAAGGGACAGGGTGGGAGCAGTACTTC.

This clonotype was counted ten times or more. The genes are TRBV29-1 and TRBJ1-1; D possibly corresponds to TRBD1 (5 bases). V lost 2 bases and J lost 0, with 10 bases in between. The CDR3 sequence is 14 residues long. CDR1 and CDR2 (germline): SQVTM, ANQGSEA. CDR3 sequence reads: CSVEQGRMNTEAFF. CDR3 DNA: TGCAGCGTTGAACAGGGTCGGATGAACACTGAAGCTTTCTTT.

This clonotype was seen ten or more times. The rearrangement links TRBV20-1 to TRBJ2-3, with TRBD2 matching over 13 bases. The trim removed 5 bases at V and 2 bases at J, leaving 7 bases unmatched. CDR1 and CDR2 (germline): DFQATT, SNEGSKA (reference sequence). This CDR3 has 16 residues. The CDR3 nucleotides read TGCAGTGCTCAACGACTAGCGGGAGGACACACAGATACGCAGTATTTT. Protein product: CSAQRLAGGHTDTQYF.

DNA of the CDR3: TGTGCCAGCAGCCCCCAGGGCGGGGCCTACGAGCAGTACTTC. This translates into CASSPQGGAYEQYF. J is TRBJ2-7 and V is TRBV9; a possible D gene is TRBD2 (6 bases). Germline V CDR1 and CDR2: SGDLS, YYNGEE. CDR3 length equals 14 residues. The V and J ends lost 4 bases and 2 bases respectively, with 13 bases between them. The variable domain in full, completed from reference TRBV9 and TRBJ2-7, reads DSGVTQTPKHLITATGQRVTLRCSPRSGDLSVYWYQQSLDQGLQFLIQYYNGEERAKGNILERFSAQQFPDLHSELNLSSLELGDSALYFCASSPQGGAYEQYFGPGTRLTVT.

This clonotype was counted ten times or more. The chain is built from TRBV7-2 and TRBJ2-2; perhaps D is TRBD1 or TRBD2 (5 bases each). The V end lost 1 base, the J end lost 4 bases, and 10 bases lay between the germline ends. This CDR3 is built from 15 residues. From germline, CDR1 is SGHTA and CDR2 FQGNSA. The CDR3 DNA reads TGTGCCAGCAGCTTAGTTCGGGGCGTCACCGGGGAGCTGTTTTTT. It encodes CASSLVRGVTGELFF.

Many counts were recorded for this clonotype. This chain joins TRBV7-6 and TRBJ2-1; D gene ambiguous. Trimming stripped 5 bases from V and 7 bases from J, with 12 bases between. Germline CDR1 and CDR2: SGHVS and FNYEAQ. The CDR3 loop spans 13 amino acids. This CDR3 is CASSLALGNEQFF. CDR3 sequence (DNA): TGTGCCAGCAGCCTGGCCCTCGGGAATGAGCAGTTCTTC.

In its sample, this clonotype was seen many times. V gene TRBV29-1 combines with J gene TRBJ1-1; 8 nucleotides align to TRBD1. Germline values: CDR1 SQVTM, CDR2 ANQGSEA. V was clipped by 1 base and J by 3 bases; unmatched bases: 4. This CDR3 contains 14 residues. In DNA form, the CDR3 reads TGCAGCGTTGAAGGACAGGGGTTATACACTGAAGCTTTCTTT. Translated, it gives CSVEGQGLYTEAFF.

V gene TRBV4-3 combines with J gene TRBJ2-1; 10 positions match TRBD2. This CDR3 has 16 amino acids. V lost 0 bases to trimming and J lost 5 bases; unmatched junction nucleotides: 4. The germline gives CDR1 LGHNA, CDR2 YSLEER. This CDR3 is CASSQEGTSVDNEQFF. CDR3 coding DNA: TGCGCCAGCAGCCAAGAAGGGACTAGCGTTGACAATGAGCAGTTCTTC.

The genes are TRBV5-1 and TRBJ2-3, with TRBD1 as a possible D gene (6 bases). The CDR3 runs to 14 residues. Germline-derived CDR1 and CDR2 are SGHRS and YFSETQ. With 4 bases removed from V and 5 bases from J, the gap between germline ends came to 14 bases. CDR3 DNA: TGCGCCAGCAGCCCACCGGACAGTTTAGATACGCAGTATTTT. This encodes CASSPPDSLDTQYF.

In its sample, this clonotype was seen many times. The V call is TRBV12-3 or TRBV12-4, the J call TRBJ2-1, with 11 bases matching TRBD2. This CDR3 comprises 16 residues. J lost 14 bases, V lost 5 bases, and 17 bases had no gene match. CDR3 in amino acids: CASSHGTSGRKRAEFF. In DNA, the CDR3 is TGTGCCAGCAGTCACGGGACTAGCGGTAGAAAGAGGGCAGAGTTCTTC.

Concerning this clonotype: Being one base from a much bigger clone, this may be a read error. The chain joins TRBV5-1 to TRBJ2-7; 13 bases fit TRBD2. Germline V gene sequence: CDR1 SGHRS, CDR2 YFSETQ. The CDR3 length is 16 residues. The CDR3 DNA sequence: TGCGTCAGCAGCCTGACTAGCGGGAGGACCCCCTACGAGCAGTACTTC. Protein sequence: CVSSLTSGRTPYEQYF.

This clonotype has ten or more counts. The chain links TRBV19 to TRBJ1-5, with D unresolved. The CDR3 extends over 14 amino acids. Trimming removed 5 bases at V and 2 bases at J, with 10 bases between. Germline CDR1 reads LNHDA; CDR2 reads SQIVND (reference sequence). The CDR3 bases are TGTGCCAGTAGTGAGATGAGAGGCAATCAGCCCCAGCATTTT. The encoded protein is CASSEMRGNQPQHF.

The chain combines TRBV20-1 with TRBJ2-1, with D possibly being TRBD2 (5 bases). The V and J ends lost 6 bases and 14 bases respectively, with 17 bases between them. The germline CDR1 and CDR2 sequences are DFQATT and SNEGSKA (reference sequence). This CDR3 is 11 amino acids long. CDR3 bases: TGCAGTGCCCCCTGGCTAGCTCGGGAGTTCTTC. This codes for CSAPWLAREFF.

This clonotype was recorded at least ten times. The chain has TRBV20-1 and TRBJ1-6; possible D gene TRBD1, 5 bases. Germline V gene lookup returns CDR1 DFQATT and CDR2 SNEGSKA (reference sequence). V lost 0 bases, J lost 1 base, and 16 bases lay in between. The length of the CDR3 is 18 residues. The CDR3 nucleotides are TGCAGTGCTAGAGATGACGCAGCAGGGAGGTCCTATAATTCACCCCTCCACTTT. Translation gives CSARDDAAGRSYNSPLHF.

The sample holds many counts of this clonotype. This chain joins TRBV19 and TRBJ2-1; 10 bases align to TRBD2. The germline gives CDR1 LNHDA, CDR2 SQIVND (reference sequence). V was clipped by 0 bases and J by 5 bases; unmatched bases: 7. CDR3 length: 17 amino acids. CDR3 nucleotide sequence: TGTGCCAGTAGTATAGACCGTCTAGCGGGAGTAAACAATGAGCAGTTCTTC. It is translated as CASSIDRLAGVNNEQFF. Variable domain in full (rest from reference TRBV19 and TRBJ2-1): DGGITQSPKYLFRKEGQNVTLSCEQNLNHDAMYWYRQDPGQGLRLIYYSQIVNDFQKGDIAEGYSVSREKKESFPLTVTSAQKNPTAFYLCASSIDRLAGVNNEQFFGPGTRLTVL.

This clonotype was seen only a few times. The chain recombines TRBV2 with TRBJ2-2, with D possibly being TRBD1 (6 bases). CDR1 is SNHLY and CDR2 is FYNNEI in the germline V gene. Trimming stripped 5 bases from V and 6 bases from J, with 10 bases between. This CDR3 has 13 residues. The CDR3 DNA reads TGTGCCAGCAGTAGACAGGACCCCGGGGAGCTGTTTTTT. As protein: CASSRQDPGELFF.

This clonotype was counted at least ten times. The rearrangement links TRBV6-2 or TRBV6-3 to TRBJ1-1; the D gene is possibly TRBD1 (6 bases). This CDR3 has 13 amino acids. The germline V and J ends were trimmed by 3 bases and 5 bases, with 10 bases remaining between them. Germline V gives CDR1 MNHEY, CDR2 SVGEGT. The CDR3 sequence is CASSYVQGTEAFF. The CDR3 DNA follows: TGTGCCAGCAGTTATGTGCAGGGGACTGAAGCTTTCTTT.

This clonotype was counted at least ten times. The rearrangement joins TRBV27 to TRBJ1-5; unclear D gene. CDR3 length equals 13 residues. Germline values: CDR1 MNHEY, CDR2 SMNVEV (reference sequence). Trimming took off 2 bases at V and 4 bases at J, with 6 bases between the two ends. The CDR3 DNA reads as TGTGCCAGCAGTTTAAGGATGAATCAGCCCCAGCATTTT. It is translated as CASSLRMNQPQHF.

This clonotype appeared a few times. The chain recombines TRBV11-3 with TRBJ2-2, with D possibly matching TRBD2 (6 bases). Trimming cost V 3 bases and J 0 bases, with 8 bases left between them. The CDR3 consists of 15 residues. Looked up from germline, CDR1 is SGHNT and CDR2 is YENEEA. CDR3 coding DNA: TGTGCCAGCAGCTTCTGGGGGGCGAACACCGGGGAGCTGTTTTTT. Protein sequence: CASSFWGANTGELFF.